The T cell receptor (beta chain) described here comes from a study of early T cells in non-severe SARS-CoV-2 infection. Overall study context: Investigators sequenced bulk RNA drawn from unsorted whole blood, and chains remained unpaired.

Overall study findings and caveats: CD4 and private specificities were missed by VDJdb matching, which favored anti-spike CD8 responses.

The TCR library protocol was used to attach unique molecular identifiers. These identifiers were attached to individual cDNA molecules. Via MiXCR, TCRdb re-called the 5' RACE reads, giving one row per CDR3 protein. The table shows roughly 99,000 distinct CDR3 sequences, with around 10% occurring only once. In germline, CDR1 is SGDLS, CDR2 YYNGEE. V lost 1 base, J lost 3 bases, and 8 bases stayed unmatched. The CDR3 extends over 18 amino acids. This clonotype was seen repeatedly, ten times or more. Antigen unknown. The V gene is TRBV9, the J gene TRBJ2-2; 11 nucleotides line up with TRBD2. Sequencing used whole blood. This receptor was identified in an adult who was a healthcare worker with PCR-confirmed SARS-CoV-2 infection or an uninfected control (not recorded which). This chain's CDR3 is CASSVRASGRFDTGELFF. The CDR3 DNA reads TGTGCCAGCAGCGTAAGGGCTAGCGGGAGGTTCGACACCGGGGAGCTGTTTTTT.